The clone carrying this TCR beta chain was recorded a few times. Profiled with immunoSEQ multiplex PCR; TCRdb holds only in-frame clones, not every one. The table has tens of thousands of clones, roughly four fifths seen once; the top ten hold about a fifth. Time point defined: cycle 4 day 1 (C4D1), after 5 to 7 weeks of nivolumab. Relapses following autologous stem cell transplantation were seen in all patients, with brentuximab vedotin exposure varying. Complete response, partial response or progressive disease was recorded as best response. This specimen comes from a study of PD-1 blockade in classical Hodgkin lymphoma. CDR1 is SGHRS and CDR2 is YFSETQ in the germline V gene. The CDR3 has 14 amino acids. The V and J ends lost 7 bases and 0 bases respectively, with 11 bases between them.

This receptor was taken from a human donor with classical Hodgkin lymphoma. Sequences were derived from peripheral blood mononuclear cells (PBMCs), sampled before the fourth cycle of nivolumab. The J gene is TRBJ1-3, the V gene TRBV5-1; unclear D gene. The CDR3 DNA reads as TGCGCCAGCTCCTTGCTGGGCTCTGGAAACACCATATATTTT. This sequence encodes CASSLLGSGNTIYF.